The sequence of this T cell receptor beta chain was determined in a study of cytotoxic CD8 clonotypes in ibrutinib-treated CLL. V was clipped by 0 bases and J by 5 bases, with 12 bases between them. Germline values: CDR1 SGDLS, CDR2 YYNGEE. The CDR3 extends over 14 amino acids. PBMCs that had been cryopreserved were the source of 2 to 2.5 micrograms of genomic DNA for TCR beta libraries. The data were produced by immunoSEQ multiplex PCR, yet TCRdb's version contains in-frame clones alone and is incomplete. The table records some 300,000 clones, about 80% of them present only once. This sequence originates from a human donor with chronic lymphocytic leukemia. The V gene is TRBV9, the J gene TRBJ2-7, with a tentative D call TRBD2 (5 bases). The sequenced sample was PBMCs, obtained before ibrutinib treatment. The CDR3 DNA is TGTGCCAGCAGCGTAGGCCTAGAGACTAACGAGCAGTACTTC. It encodes CASSVGLETNEQYF.